The rows below give T cell receptor beta chains drawn from one sample of a study of CD8 T cells in Susac syndrome. TCRdb reprocessed the immunoSEQ multiplex PCR reads via MiXCR and lists one record per CDR3 protein. The data contain tens of thousands of distinct CDR3 sequences, roughly 93% of them singletons. The sequenced material came from CD8+ T cells from PBMCs. The receptors here all came from a human donor in good health. CDR3s include the opening cysteine and the closing phenylalanine or tryptophan. D genes are given only for firm matches. Size values are once, few and many counts, or a class for expanded clones, and some rows have none.

D	size	V	J	CDR3	DNA
-	-	TRBV5-1	TRBJ2-3	CASSLGGDTQYF	TGCGCCAGCAGCTTGGGGGGAGATACGCAGTATTTT
TRBD2	-	TRBV29-1	TRBJ2-7	CSVTSSGTYEQYF	TGCAGCGTCACATCTAGCGGAACCTACGAGCAGTACTTC
-	-	TRBV5-4	TRBJ2-7	CASTPWSYSRSYEQYF	TGTGCCAGCACTCCCTGGTCCTACAGTAGGTCCTACGAGCAGTACTTC
-	-	TRBV25-1	TRBJ2-2	CASSATPSRVSHTGELFF	TGTGCCAGCAGCGCTACCCCAAGCCGCGTATCTCACACCGGGGAGCTGTTTTTT
TRBD2	once	TRBV10-3	TRBJ2-5	CAISGGLAGEETQYF	TGTGCCATCAGTGGAGGTCTAGCGGGAGAAGAGACCCAGTACTTC
-	-	TRBV7-6	TRBJ1-2	CASSPGGGYGYTF	TGTGCCAGCAGCCCCGGGGGAGGATATGGCTACACCTTC
-	-	TRBV29-1	TRBJ2-5	CSVLGIPQETQYF	TGCAGCGTACTGGGGATACCCCAAGAGACCCAGTACTTC
TRBD1	-	TRBV18	TRBJ2-5	CASSPGQDQETQYF	TGTGCCAGCTCACCGGGACAGGACCAAGAGACCCAGTACTTC
-	-	TRBV9	TRBJ2-7	CASSRRAETYEQYF	TGTGCCAGCAGCCGCCGGGCGGAAACCTACGAGCAGTACTTC
-	-	TRBV7-8	TRBJ2-7	CASSLTGPTYEQYF	TGTGCCAGCAGCTTAACAGGGCCCACCTACGAGCAGTACTTC
-	-	TRBV7-9	TRBJ2-3	CASSSDSSSTDTQYF	TGTGCCAGCAGCTCGGACAGTTCTAGCACAGATACGCAGTATTTT
-	-	TRBV7-9	TRBJ2-1	CASSSASSGGEQFF	TGTGCCAGCAGCTCTGCGTCGAGCGGAGGTGAGCAGTTCTTC
TRBD2	-	TRBV20-1	TRBJ2-1	CSAVQREIDNEQFF	TGCAGTGCCGTCCAGCGGGAGATTGATAATGAGCAGTTCTTC
-	-	TRBV27	TRBJ2-1	CASSFSRYNEQFF	TGTGCCAGCAGTTTTAGCCGCTACAATGAGCAGTTCTTC
TRBD2	-	TRBV10-3	TRBJ2-7	CAISEGGSNYEQYF	TGTGCCATCAGTGAGGGCGGGAGTAACTACGAGCAGTACTTC
-	-	TRBV27	TRBJ2-3	CASSLFLGAGWPTQYF	TGTGCCAGCAGTTTATTCCTCGGGGCGGGATGGCCTACGCAGTATTTT
-	once	TRBV5-1	TRBJ1-1	CASKGKAFF	TGCGCCAGCAAGGGAAAAGCTTTCTTT
-	-	TRBV6-2/TRBV6-3	TRBJ1-5	CASSYLGYPPQDQPQHF	TGTGCCAGCAGTTACTTAGGGTACCCACCACAAGACCAGCCCCAGCATTTT
-	-	TRBV5-4	TRBJ1-2	CASSRRGSWDQTGYTF	TGTGCCAGCAGCCGACGGGGAAGTTGGGATCAGACCGGCTACACCTTC
-	-	TRBV7-9	TRBJ2-7	CASSTTSGPTYEQYF	TGTGCCAGCAGTACTACCTCGGGACCTACCTACGAGCAGTACTTC
-	few	TRBV6-1	TRBJ2-7	CASSRSSYYEQYF	TGTGCCAGCAGCCGGTCGTCGTACTACGAGCAGTACTTC
-	-	TRBV7-6	TRBJ2-5	CASSLNGRETQYF	TGTGCCAGCAGCTTAAACGGTCGAGAGACCCAGTACTTC
-	-	TRBV5-1	TRBJ2-7	CASSLSRGTTYEQYF	TGCGCCAGCAGCTTGTCTAGGGGGACTACCTACGAGCAGTACTTC
TRBD1	-	TRBV7-2	TRBJ1-2	CASSLVTGDGYTF	TGTGCCAGCAGCTTAGTTACAGGGGATGGCTACACCTTC
TRBD2	-	TRBV7-6	TRBJ2-7	CASSIGTSGQYEQYF	TGTGCCAGCAGCATCGGGACTAGCGGACAGTACGAGCAGTACTTC
-	-	TRBV7-6	TRBJ1-4	CASSLFDEKLFF	TGTGCCAGCAGCTTGTTCGATGAAAAACTGTTTTTT
-	-	TRBV5-6	TRBJ2-7	CASSLSNEQYF	TGTGCCAGCAGCTTGTCCAACGAGCAGTACTTC
-	-	TRBV27	TRBJ2-7	CASSDGRTYEQYF	TGTGCCAGCAGCGATGGGAGAACCTACGAGCAGTACTTC
-	-	TRBV7-9	TRBJ2-2	CASTVRGTNTGELFF	TGTGCCAGCACCGTTAGGGGGACGAACACCGGGGAGCTGTTTTTT
TRBD2	-	TRBV29-1	TRBJ2-7	CSVEMKGGNYEQYF	TGCAGCGTTGAAATGAAGGGAGGGAACTACGAGCAGTACTTC
-	-	TRBV4-2	TRBJ2-7	CASSQDSVYEQYF	TGTGCCAGCAGCCAAGATTCCGTCTACGAGCAGTACTTC
-	-	TRBV19	TRBJ2-2	CASSIDDGTGELFF	TGTGCCAGTAGTATAGACGACGGCACCGGGGAGCTGTTTTTT
-	-	TRBV28	TRBJ2-7	CASSLPDIQAEQYF	TGTGCCAGCAGTCTACCTGACATTCAGGCCGAGCAGTACTTC
-	-	TRBV5-1	TRBJ2-2	CASSSHQGRGTGELFF	TGCGCCAGCAGCTCCCACCAGGGGCGCGGCACCGGGGAGCTGTTTTTT
-	-	TRBV12-3/TRBV12-4	TRBJ2-1	CASSFLWDEQFF	TGTGCCAGCAGTTTTTTGTGGGATGAGCAGTTCTTC
-	few	TRBV4-1	TRBJ2-7	CASSQDRGWLGEQYF	TGCGCCAGCAGCCAAGATCGGGGATGGTTGGGGGAGCAGTACTTC